The 4 T cell receptor beta chains listed next were all sequenced from one sample in a study of early T cells in non-severe SARS-CoV-2 infection. TCRdb ran MiXCR on the 5' RACE reads and lists one entry per CDR3 protein. The sample yields some 48,000 distinct CDR3 sequences, approximately 13% seen once. Input material: whole blood. The receptors were gathered from an adult who was a healthcare worker with PCR-confirmed SARS-CoV-2 infection or an uninfected control (not recorded which).

This clonotype was found many times. The chain joins TRBV24-1 to TRBJ2-1, with TRBD2 matching 10 bases. This CDR3 region has 14 residues. V dropped 7 bases and J dropped 4; count of bases not matched to a gene: 3. CDR1 KGHDR and CDR2 SFDVKD come from the germline V gene. CDR3 protein: CATSKREGYNEQFF. The CDR3, as DNA: TGTGCCACCAGCAAGCGGGAGGGGTACAATGAGCAGTTCTTC.

This clonotype was observed at least ten times. The chain has TRBV5-1 and TRBJ2-7, with TRBD1 matching over 10 bases. Per germline, CDR1 SGHRS and CDR2 YFSETQ. The CDR3 contains 15 residues. With V trimmed by 0 bases and J by 5 bases, 5 bases remained unmatched. Written as DNA, the CDR3 is TGCGCCAGCAGCTTGGTTCCGGGACAGGGGAACGAGCAGTACTTC. This encodes CASSLVPGQGNEQYF.

This clonotype was found many times. The chain combines TRBV11-2 with TRBJ2-5; no definite D call. CDR1 and CDR2 (germline): SGHAT, FQNNGV. Trimming cost V 3 bases and J 1 base, with 6 bases left between them. The CDR3 runs 13 residues. The CDR3 coding sequence is TGTGCCAGCAGCTTTACGATCCAAGAGACCCAGTACTTC. The encoded protein is CASSFTIQETQYF. The whole variable domain, filled in from reference TRBV11-2 and TRBJ2-5, reads EAGVAQSPRYKIIEKRQSVAFWCNPISGHATLYWYQQILGQGPKLLIQFQNNGVVDDSQLPKDRFSAERLKGVDSTLKIQPAKLEDSAVYLCASSFTIQETQYFGPGTRLLVL.

V gene TRBV20-1 combines with J gene TRBJ2-4, with a tentative D call TRBD2 (5 bases). Germline values: CDR1 DFQATT, CDR2 SNEGSKA (reference sequence). This CDR3 is 12 amino acids long. V lost 0 bases, J lost 7 bases, and 7 bases lay in between. The CDR3 region is CSAREPGNIQYF. CDR3 coding DNA: TGCAGTGCTAGAGAACCGGGGAACATTCAGTACTTC.